Below are 29 T cell receptor beta chains sequenced from a single sample in a study of shared clonotypes between healthy human individuals. Using immunoSEQ multiplex PCR, the repertoire was profiled, and TCRdb retains in-frame clones only, with some absent. The sample comprises roughly 2.4 million clones, more than 90% of which are singletons, and 0.13% rests with the top ten. The source material was naive CD4+ T cells sorted from blood. Subset described: CD45RA+ positively selected. These receptors all come from a man aged 18 to 30 in good health.

The gene calls are TRBV7-2 and TRBJ2-5; 15 bases are a match to TRBD2. CDR1 SGHTA and CDR2 FQGNSA come from the germline V gene. The V gene end was trimmed by 1 base and the J gene end by 9 bases; junction bases not matched to a gene: 3. The CDR3 runs to 15 residues. CDR3 amino acids: CASSLGRTSGGAQYF. The CDR3 nucleotides read TGTGCCAGCAGCTTAGGACGGACTAGCGGGGGGGCCCAGTACTTC. The whole variable domain, remainder taken from reference TRBV7-2 and TRBJ2-5, is GAGVSQSPSNKVTEKGKDVELRCDPISGHTALYWYRQSLGQGLEFLIYFQGNSAPDKSGLPSDRFSAERTGGSVSTLTIQRTQQEDSAVYLCASSLGRTSGGAQYFGPGTRLLVL.

This clone showed up just once. The CDR3 protein is CASSLEQGNEQFF. CDR3 nucleotide sequence: TGTGCCAGCAGCTTAGAACAAGGCAATGAGCAGTTCTTC. The chain is built from TRBV7-9 and TRBJ2-1; no reliable D call. V dropped 1 base and J dropped 6 bases, with 7 bases sitting between them. Germline values: CDR1 SEHNR, CDR2 FQNEAQ (reference sequence). The CDR3 length is 13 residues.

V usage is TRBV29-1 and J usage is TRBJ2-1; 10 nucleotides line up with TRBD2. The germline gives CDR1 SQVTM, CDR2 ANQGSEA. The CDR3 has 15 amino acids. V lost 1 base to trimming and J lost 6 bases; unmatched junction nucleotides: 6. CDR3 loop: CSVEGTSGPFNEQFF. DNA of the CDR3: TGCAGCGTTGAAGGGACTAGCGGACCATTCAATGAGCAGTTCTTC.

This clone was found once. The chain employs TRBV5-1 and TRBJ1-2, with D perhaps matching TRBD1 (6 bases). Deletions cut 1 base from V and 5 bases from J, with 15 bases between. There are 15 residues in the CDR3. Looked up from germline, CDR1 is SGHRS and CDR2 is YFSETQ. The CDR3 DNA reads as TGCGCCAGCAGCTTGCGACAGGTTGGGGCATATGGCTACACCTTC. Its protein product is CASSLRQVGAYGYTF.

This clone was counted a few times. The chain recombines TRBV2 with TRBJ2-3, with D uncertain. Germline CDR1 reads SNHLY; CDR2 reads FYNNEI. The CDR3 is made up of 11 amino acids. Trimming took 6 bases from V and 0 from J, leaving 1 base between them. Here the CDR3 reads CASRSTDTQYF. As DNA, the CDR3 is TGTGCCAGCAGGAGCACAGATACGCAGTATTTT.

The chain links TRBV7-9 to TRBJ1-4, with TRBD1 matching over 9 bases. Unmatched junction bases numbered 6, after V lost 5 bases and J lost 8 bases. The CDR3 length is 14 residues. Germline V gene data show CDR1 as SEHNR and CDR2 as FQNEAQ (reference sequence). CDR3 sequence: CASSQGQGREKLFF. In DNA form, the CDR3 reads TGTGCCAGCAGCCAAGGACAGGGGAGAGAAAAACTGTTTTTT.

This chain connects TRBV10-1 to TRBJ2-7; D gene unclear. The CDR3 is made up of 16 amino acids. The V gene lost 2 bases and the J gene lost 5 bases, with 19 bases spanning the gap. Germline assignment: CDR1 WNHNN and CDR2 SYGVQD (reference sequence). Here the CDR3 reads CASSEVSSLGIDEQYF. DNA of the CDR3: TGCGCCAGCAGTGAGGTCTCTTCGCTGGGTATCGACGAGCAGTACTTC.

CDR3 sequence (DNA): TGTGCCAGCAGCGACGGACAGGGCTATAATTCACCCCTCCACTTT. Protein: CASSDGQGYNSPLHF. The chain uses TRBV7-8 and TRBJ1-6, with TRBD1 matching over 8 bases. This CDR3 is built from 15 residues. Germline V gene sequence: CDR1 SGHVS, CDR2 FQNEAQ. The V segment lost 5 bases and the J segment 3 bases; nucleotides outside the gene matches: 3.

The V and J genes are TRBV30 and TRBJ1-6; 7 bases align to TRBD1. Unmatched junction bases numbered 5, after V lost 3 bases and J lost 6 bases. Per the germline V gene, CDR1 is GTSNPN and CDR2 is SVGIG (reference sequence). There are 14 residues in the CDR3. The CDR3 DNA reads TGTGCCTGGAGCGACAGGGTGTCTAATTCACCCCTCCACTTT. This encodes CAWSDRVSNSPLHF.

The chain joins TRBV18 to TRBJ1-4, with 9 bases matching TRBD1. The CDR3 has 16 amino acids. Trimming at V came to 5 bases and at J to 4 bases, leaving 8 bases not matched to a gene. Germline-derived CDR1 and CDR2 are KGHSH and LQKENI. CDR3 in DNA: TGTGCCAGCTCAAGCACAGGGGGCGGCGGTAATGAAAAACTGTTTTTT. Amino acid sequence: CASSSTGGGGNEKLFF.

The chain combines TRBV19 with TRBJ1-5; possible D gene TRBD1, 5 bases. This CDR3 has 13 residues. V was cut by 8 bases and J by 3 bases, with 11 bases left in between. Germline CDR1 is LNHDA and CDR2 is SQIVND (reference sequence). DNA of the CDR3: TGTGCCAGTTCCGAGGGGACCAATCAGCCCCAGCATTTT. Its translation is CASSEGTNQPQHF.

As concerns this clone: In the same sample, other DNA sequences code for this CDR3. The chain recombines TRBV19 with TRBJ2-1; a possible D gene is TRBD2 (6 bases). The CDR3 is 14 residues long. Trimming left V 6 bases short and J 0 bases short, with 9 bases between. Germline CDR1 is LNHDA and CDR2 is SQIVND (reference sequence). DNA of the CDR3: TGTGCCAGTAGCGGAGGGAGCTCCTACAATGAGCAGTTCTTC. This translates into CASSGGSSYNEQFF.

The chain combines TRBV5-1 with TRBJ2-5; 8 bases match TRBD1. Losses at the gene ends were 4 bases for V and 5 bases for J; bases not matched to a gene: 10. The CDR3 covers 15 residues. Germline CDR1 SGHRS, CDR2 YFSETQ. The CDR3 bases are TGCGCCAGCAGCACCCGTCCGGGGGACAGGGAGACCCAGTACTTC. It is translated as CASSTRPGDRETQYF.

The J gene is TRBJ1-1, the V gene TRBV5-1; possible D gene TRBD1, 6 bases. This CDR3 has 14 residues. Per the germline V gene, CDR1 is SGHRS and CDR2 is YFSETQ. V lost 4 bases to trimming and J lost 4 bases, with 14 bases between them. The CDR3 region has the DNA TGCGCCAGCAGCACAACAGGGCCGGGCACTGAAGCTTTCTTT. It translates to CASSTTGPGTEAFF.

This clone has only one observation. The gene calls are TRBV5-8 and TRBJ2-3; D is possibly TRBD2 (6 bases). Germline assignment: CDR1 SGHTS and CDR2 YDEGEE. This CDR3 contains 15 residues. V gave up 2 bases and J gave up 0 bases, with 10 bases separating them. CDR3 region: CASSLPGTSTDTQYF. Here the CDR3 DNA reads TGTGCCAGCAGCTTACCTGGGACTAGCACAGATACGCAGTATTTT.

V and J are TRBV15 and TRBJ1-5, with D uncertain. This CDR3 region has 14 residues. CDR1 and CDR2 (germline): LNHNV, YYDKDF (reference sequence). V lost 1 base to trimming and J lost 2 bases, with 6 bases between them. DNA of the CDR3: TGTGCCACCAGCAGAGCTCTCGGCAATCAGCCCCAGCATTTT. It yields the protein CATSRALGNQPQHF. The full variable domain, with the rest looked up from reference TRBV15 and TRBJ1-5, is DAMVIQNPRYQVTQFGKPVTLSCSQTLNHNVMYWYQQKSSQAPKLLFHYYDKDFNNEADTPDNFQSRRPNTSFCFLDIRSPGLGDTAMYLCATSRALGNQPQHFGDGTRLSIL.

A single count supports this clone. The chain couples TRBV30 to TRBJ1-1, with TRBD1 as a possible D gene (6 bases). Germline CDR1 GTSNPN, CDR2 SVGIG (reference sequence). V was cut by 8 bases and J by 2 bases, with 12 bases left in between. The CDR3 totals 12 residues. The CDR3 protein is CAVGQFNTEAFF. CDR3 DNA: TGTGCCGTAGGACAGTTCAACACTGAAGCTTTCTTT. The full variable domain, with the rest looked up from reference TRBV30 and TRBJ1-1, is SQTIHQWPATLVQPVGSPLSLECTVEGTSNPNLYWYRQAAGRGLQLLFYSVGIGQISSEVPQNLSASRPQDRQFILSSKKLLLSDSGFYLCAVGQFNTEAFFGQGTRLTVV.

This clone appeared a single time. V gene TRBV25-1 combines with J gene TRBJ2-4; D assignment may be TRBD1 or TRBD2 (6 bases each). Germline assignment: CDR1 MGHDK and CDR2 SYGVNS. The CDR3 is 15 amino acids. The V gene lost 2 bases and the J gene lost 0 bases, with 8 bases spanning the gap. CDR3: CASSERGEAKNIQYF. In DNA form, the CDR3 reads TGTGCCAGCAGTGAAAGGGGGGAAGCCAAAAACATTCAGTACTTC.

The J gene is TRBJ2-7, the V gene TRBV5-1; 11 bases match TRBD1. Trimming took 3 bases from V and 5 from J; bases not matched to a gene: 7. Germline V gene data show CDR1 as SGHRS and CDR2 as YFSETQ. The CDR3 has 15 amino acids. The DNA of the CDR3 is TGCGCCAGCAGCTGGGGGACAGGGGGTCCGAACGAGCAGTACTTC. Its translation is CASSWGTGGPNEQYF. Supplemented by reference TRBV5-1 and TRBJ2-7, the full variable domain reads KAGVTQTPRYLIKTRGQQVTLSCSPISGHRSVSWYQQTPGQGLQFLFEYFSETQRNKGNFPGRFSGRQFSNSRSEMNVSTLELGDSALYLCASSWGTGGPNEQYFGPGTRLTVT.

The rearrangement joins TRBV6-5 to TRBJ2-2; D is possibly TRBD1 (6 bases). Germline values: CDR1 MNHEY, CDR2 SVGAGI. This CDR3 spans 14 amino acids. V was shortened by 6 bases and J by 5 bases, with 13 bases between the two germline ends. The CDR3 bases are TGTGCCAGCAGGCGCCAACAGGGTACCGGGGAGCTGTTTTTT. Protein: CASRRQQGTGELFF.

The chain uses TRBV5-1 and TRBJ1-4; D remains unclear. Per the germline V gene, CDR1 is SGHRS and CDR2 is YFSETQ. The CDR3 covers 16 residues. The V gene lost 0 bases and the J gene lost 5 bases, with 14 bases spanning the gap. The CDR3 region is CASSLGPSKMNEKLFF. CDR3 bases: TGCGCCAGCAGCTTGGGCCCCAGCAAAATGAATGAAAAACTGTTTTTT. The variable domain in full, completed from reference TRBV5-1 and TRBJ1-4, reads KAGVTQTPRYLIKTRGQQVTLSCSPISGHRSVSWYQQTPGQGLQFLFEYFSETQRNKGNFPGRFSGRQFSNSRSEMNVSTLELGDSALYLCASSLGPSKMNEKLFFGSGTQLSVL.

Points on this clone: The same CDR3 can be traced to other DNA sequences in this sample. This chain joins TRBV7-8 and TRBJ1-2; D uncertain. This CDR3 is 13 amino acids long. Germline V CDR1 and CDR2: SGHVS, FQNEAQ. Trimming left V 4 bases short and J 4 bases short, with 10 bases between. In DNA, the CDR3 is TGTGCCAGCAGCTCTGGCCAGCTCTATGGCTACACCTTC. It is translated as CASSSGQLYGYTF. The full variable domain, completed using reference TRBV7-8 and TRBJ1-2, is GAGVSQSPRYKVAKRGQDVALRCDPISGHVSLFWYQQALGQGPEFLTYFQNEAQLDKSGLPSDRFFAERPEGSVSTLKIQRTQQEDSAVYLCASSSGQLYGYTFGSGTRLTVV.

CDR3 sequence (DNA): TGCGCCAGCCAGTTAACCCTAGCGGGGGGTTACAATGAGCAGTTCTTC. Translating gives CASQLTLAGGYNEQFF. This rearrangement joins TRBV5-1 to TRBJ2-1; 11 nucleotides match TRBD2. The V gene end was trimmed by 7 bases and the J gene end by 4 bases; junction bases not matched to a gene: 10. CDR1 is SGHRS and CDR2 is YFSETQ in the germline V gene. This CDR3 is built from 16 residues.

About this clone: A read error may produce the germline difference seen at one junction end. The CDR3 loop is CASSQHRSRTGGVNEQFF. CDR3 bases: TGTGCTAGCAGCCAACATCGATCGAGGACAGGGGGGGTGAATGAGCAGTTCTTC. The rearrangement links TRBV7-7 to TRBJ2-1; 10 bases match TRBD1. CDR3 size: 18 residues. Germline V gives CDR1 SSHAT, CDR2 FNYEAQ (reference sequence).

The rearrangement uses TRBV18 and TRBJ1-5; perhaps TRBD1 as D (6 bases). Germline CDR1 and CDR2: KGHSH and LQKENI. The CDR3 runs to 15 residues. V lost 8 bases to trimming and J lost 2 bases, with 16 bases between them. CDR3 region: CASHGAGAGNQPQHF. CDR3 nucleotide sequence: TGTGCCAGCCACGGGGCAGGGGCTGGCAATCAGCCCCAGCATTTT.

V is TRBV7-2 and J is TRBJ1-6, with 8 bases that match TRBD1. This CDR3 has 15 amino acids. With V trimmed by 5 bases and J by 5 bases, 5 bases remained unmatched. Per the germline V gene, CDR1 is SGHTA and CDR2 is FQGNSA. The CDR3 DNA follows: TGTGCCAGCAGCACTCGGACAGGGAATAATTCACCCCTCCACTTT. Residues: CASSTRTGNNSPLHF.

The chain carries TRBV5-1 and TRBJ2-7; possibly TRBD2 for D (5 bases). CDR1 is SGHRS, CDR2 YFSETQ, per germline. The CDR3 spans 12 residues. Trimming pared 4 bases from V and 7 bases from J, leaving 12 bases between. CDR3 loop: CASSLDREEQYF. The CDR3 nucleotides are TGCGCCAGCAGCCTGGACCGGGAAGAGCAGTACTTC.

The J gene is TRBJ2-2, the V gene TRBV14; TRBD1 matches at 7 bases. With 2 bases clipped from V and 2 bases from J, the junction kept 2 bases outside the gene matches. CDR3 length: 15 residues. Per the germline V gene, CDR1 is SGHDN and CDR2 is FVKESK. The CDR3 nucleotides are TGTGCCAGCAGCCAATGGGACAGAAACACCGGGGAGCTGTTTTTT. It codes for CASSQWDRNTGELFF.

Comments on this clone: Other DNA sequences from this sample encode an identical CDR3 as well. The chain is built from TRBV19 and TRBJ1-1; the D is unclear. Between the trimmed V and J ends, which lost 1 base and 0 bases, there was a span of 6 bases. The CDR3 consists of 14 residues. Germline V gene data show CDR1 as LNHDA and CDR2 as SQIVND (reference sequence). CDR3 region: CASSIGQMNTEAFF. CDR3 nucleotides: TGTGCCAGTAGTATAGGGCAGATGAACACTGAAGCTTTCTTT.